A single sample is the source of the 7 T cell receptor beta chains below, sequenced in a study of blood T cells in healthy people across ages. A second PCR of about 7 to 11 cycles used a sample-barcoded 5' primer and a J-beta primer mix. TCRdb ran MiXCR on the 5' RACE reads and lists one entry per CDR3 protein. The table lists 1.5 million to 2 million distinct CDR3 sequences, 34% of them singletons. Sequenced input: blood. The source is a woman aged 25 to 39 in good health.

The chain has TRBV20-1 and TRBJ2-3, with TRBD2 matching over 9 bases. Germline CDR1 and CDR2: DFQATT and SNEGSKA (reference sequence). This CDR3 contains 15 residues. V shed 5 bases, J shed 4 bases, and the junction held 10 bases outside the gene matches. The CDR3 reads CSAEDPGLASDTQYF. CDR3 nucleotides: TGCAGTGCTGAAGACCCGGGACTAGCCTCAGATACGCAGTATTTT.

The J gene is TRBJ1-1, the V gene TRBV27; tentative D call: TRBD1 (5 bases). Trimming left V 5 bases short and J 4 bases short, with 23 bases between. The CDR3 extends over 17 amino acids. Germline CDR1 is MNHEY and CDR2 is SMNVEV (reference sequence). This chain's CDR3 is CASSPLLQGKRSTEAFF. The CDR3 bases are TGTGCCAGCAGTCCCTTGTTGCAGGGAAAGAGGAGCACTGAAGCTTTCTTT.

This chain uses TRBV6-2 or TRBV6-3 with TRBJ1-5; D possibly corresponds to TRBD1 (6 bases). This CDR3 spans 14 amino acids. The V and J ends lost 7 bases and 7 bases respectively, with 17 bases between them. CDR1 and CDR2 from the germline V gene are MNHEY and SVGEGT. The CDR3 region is CASTSGGRGQPQHF. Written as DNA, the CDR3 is TGTGCCAGCACCTCTGGAGGGAGGGGGCAGCCCCAGCATTTT.

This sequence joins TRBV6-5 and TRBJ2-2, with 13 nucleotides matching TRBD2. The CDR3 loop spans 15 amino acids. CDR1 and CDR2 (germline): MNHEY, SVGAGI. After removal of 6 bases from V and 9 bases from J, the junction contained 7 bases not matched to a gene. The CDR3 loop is CASRHRLAGGRELFF. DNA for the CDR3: TGTGCCAGCAGGCACCGACTAGCGGGAGGACGGGAGCTGTTTTTT.

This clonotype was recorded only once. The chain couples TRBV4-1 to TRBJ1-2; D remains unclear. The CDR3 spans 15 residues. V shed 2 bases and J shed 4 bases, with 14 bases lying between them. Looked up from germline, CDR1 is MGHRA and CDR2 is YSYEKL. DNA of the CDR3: TGCGCCAGCAGCCAACCCGGACTTCGCAGCTATGGCTACACCTTC. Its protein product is CASSQPGLRSYGYTF.

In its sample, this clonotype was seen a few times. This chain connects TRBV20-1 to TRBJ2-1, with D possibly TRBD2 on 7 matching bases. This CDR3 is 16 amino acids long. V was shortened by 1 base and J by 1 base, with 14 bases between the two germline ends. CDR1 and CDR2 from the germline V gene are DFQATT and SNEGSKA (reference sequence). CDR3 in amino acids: CSARVEGGRSYNEQFF. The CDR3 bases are TGCAGTGCTAGAGTTGAGGGGGGGAGGTCCTACAATGAGCAGTTCTTC.

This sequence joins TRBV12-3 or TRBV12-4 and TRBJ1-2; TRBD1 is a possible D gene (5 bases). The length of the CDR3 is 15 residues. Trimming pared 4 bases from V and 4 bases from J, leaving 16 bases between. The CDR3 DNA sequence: TGTGCCAGCAGTTCGACCCTAGGGGTGGCCTATGGCTACACCTTC. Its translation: CASSSTLGVAYGYTF.